Below, 8 T cell receptor beta chains from the same sample are listed, as sequenced in a study of CD8 T cells in ankylosing spondylitis. Each CDR3 protein is one row after TCRdb ran MiXCR on the 5' RACE reads. Here the sample spans tens of thousands of distinct CDR3 sequences, about 31% being singletons. The sequenced material came from synovial fluid, either unsorted or a sorted T cell fraction (not recorded which). Receptors were obtained from a male donor with ankylosing spondylitis.

This clonotype was recorded at least ten times. This CDR3 is CASSLGQRSEQYF. The CDR3 DNA follows: TGTGCCAGCAGCTTAGGACAGCGTAGCGAGCAGTACTTC. This chain joins TRBV7-8 and TRBJ2-7, with D tentatively TRBD1 (5 bases). This CDR3 is built from 13 residues. From germline, CDR1 is SGHVS and CDR2 FQNEAQ. V shed 1 base and J shed 6 bases, with 10 bases lying between them.

In regard to this clonotype: A much larger clone lies a single base off, so this may be a read error. This chain connects TRBV19 to TRBJ1-1; D gene uncertain. The length of the CDR3 is 14 residues. Germline V gene lookup returns CDR1 LNHDA and CDR2 SQIVND (reference sequence). Trimming took 4 bases from V and 4 from J, leaving 13 bases between them. Here the CDR3 reads CASSSWDSGTEAFF. The CDR3 DNA reads as TGTGCCAGTAGTAGTTGGGATTCTGGCACTGAAGCTTTCTTT.

This clonotype has more than one count but fewer than ten. The chain combines TRBV20-1 with TRBJ1-1, with TRBD1 identical over 9 bases. V gave up 6 bases and J gave up 5 bases; unmatched junction bases: 7. Germline assignment: CDR1 DFQATT and CDR2 SNEGSKA (reference sequence). The CDR3 length is 13 residues. The CDR3 DNA follows: TGCAGTGCCCAAGGGGACAGGGTTACTGAAGCTTTCTTT. It codes for CSAQGDRVTEAFF.

This clonotype was detected ten times or more. The chain has TRBV2 and TRBJ2-7, with 12 bases lining up with TRBD2. This CDR3 is 17 amino acids long. The V and J ends lost 6 bases and 6 bases, in that order; junction bases with no gene match: 15. CDR1 and CDR2 from the germline V gene are SNHLY and FYNNEI. The CDR3 nucleotides are TGTGCCAGCAGGGACCCGACTAGCGGGAGAGATACAGGCGAGCAGTACTTC. Translating gives CASRDPTSGRDTGEQYF.

This clonotype was counted a few times. V usage is TRBV15 and J usage is TRBJ2-1; D gene unclear. V lost 5 bases and J lost 6, with 17 bases in between. The CDR3 totals 15 residues. The germline CDR1 and CDR2 sequences are LNHNV and YYDKDF (reference sequence). This chain's CDR3 is CATSSDKGSINEQFF. The CDR3, as DNA: TGTGCCACCAGCTCAGATAAGGGTAGCATCAATGAGCAGTTCTTC.

This sequence joins TRBV27 and TRBJ1-1; D call uncertain. Germline assignment: CDR1 MNHEY and CDR2 SMNVEV (reference sequence). V was shortened by 7 bases and J by 0 bases, with 15 bases between the two germline ends. This CDR3 comprises 15 residues. The CDR3 loop reads CASNPGRGMNTEAFF. The CDR3 coding sequence is TGTGCCAGCAACCCAGGACGGGGAATGAACACTGAAGCTTTCTTT.

This chain joins TRBV12-3 or TRBV12-4 and TRBJ2-3; perhaps TRBD1 as D (6 bases). Trimming removed 4 bases at V and 3 bases at J, with 14 bases between. The CDR3 runs to 15 residues. CDR3 coding DNA: TGTGCCAGCAGTTCCCACCCACAGGGTACAGATACGCAGTATTTT. Translated: CASSSHPQGTDTQYF.

The chain employs TRBV30 and TRBJ2-1; D call uncertain. The length of the CDR3 is 15 residues. Trimming took off 5 bases at V and 0 bases at J, with 14 bases between the two ends. The V gene's germline CDR1 is GTSNPN and CDR2 SVGIG (reference sequence). The CDR3 reads CAWLSKQISYNEQFF. CDR3 nucleotides: TGTGCCTGGCTGTCAAAACAAATCTCCTACAATGAGCAGTTCTTC.